This is a list of T cell receptor beta chains from one sample in a study of blood T cell repertoires in COVID-19. TCRdb's copy holds only in-frame clones and misses some; the assay was immunoSEQ multiplex PCR. In the table there are roughly 570,000 clones, 85% to 90% of which are singletons. Material for sequencing was peripheral blood. These receptors were collected from a woman aged 45-65 years with COVID-19, enrolled during active disease. Each CDR3 is given with its conserved first and last residue. D genes are given only for firm matches. Expanded clones are given a class, and other clones once, few, many or no size at all.

cdr3_nt: TGTGCCAGCAGCTTAGAGGGTAGCGCTTCCTACGAGCAGTACTTC
cdr3_aa: CASSLEGSASYEQYF
cdr3_length: 15
d_call: .
j_call: TRBJ2-7
clone_size: once
v_call: TRBV7-9

cdr3_nt: TGTGCCAGCCGAGGTTCGAACGCAGGGGGCTACACCTTC
cdr3_aa: CASRGSNAGGYTF
cdr3_length: 13
d_call: .
j_call: TRBJ1-2
clone_size: .
v_call: TRBV25-1

cdr3_nt: TGTGCCAGCAGCCCCGGAGGAACTGAAGCTTTCTTT
cdr3_aa: CASSPGGTEAFF
cdr3_length: 12
d_call: .
j_call: TRBJ1-1
clone_size: .
v_call: TRBV13

cdr3_nt: TGTGCCAGCAGCTTTACGACAGGAAAAAATCAGCCCCAGCATTTT
cdr3_aa: CASSFTTGKNQPQHF
cdr3_length: 15
d_call: .
j_call: TRBJ1-5
clone_size: .
v_call: TRBV7-3

cdr3_nt: TGTGCCAGCAGTGATGGGCACTTCGGAAACACCATATATTTT
cdr3_aa: CASSDGHFGNTIYF
cdr3_length: 14
d_call: .
j_call: TRBJ1-3
clone_size: .
v_call: TRBV25-1

cdr3_nt: TGTGCCAGTAGTCGGGACAGTTGGAATTCACCCCTCCACTTT
cdr3_aa: CASSRDSWNSPLHF
cdr3_length: 14
d_call: TRBD1
j_call: TRBJ1-6
clone_size: .
v_call: TRBV19

cdr3_nt: TGCGCCAGCAGCCGCTCGGTCGGGGGAAGCACAGATACGCAGTATTTT
cdr3_aa: CASSRSVGGSTDTQYF
cdr3_length: 16
d_call: .
j_call: TRBJ2-3
clone_size: .
v_call: TRBV4-1

cdr3_nt: TGTGCCAGCAGCGTAGCGAGTAGGGGGAATGGTGAGCAGTTCTTC
cdr3_aa: CASSVASRGNGEQFF
cdr3_length: 15
d_call: .
j_call: TRBJ2-1
clone_size: .
v_call: TRBV9

cdr3_nt: TGTGCCAGCAGCCTAGGGGGATCCAGCAATCAGCCCCAGCATTTT
cdr3_aa: CASSLGGSSNQPQHF
cdr3_length: 15
d_call: .
j_call: TRBJ1-5
clone_size: .
v_call: TRBV3-1/TRBV3-2

cdr3_nt: TGTGCCAGTAGTATCGTCGGGGTCAATGAGCAGTTCTTC
cdr3_aa: CASSIVGVNEQFF
cdr3_length: 13
d_call: .
j_call: TRBJ2-1
clone_size: .
v_call: TRBV19

cdr3_nt: TGTGCCAGCAGTTACTCGGGACTAGCCGCTGAGCAGTTCTTC
cdr3_aa: CASSYSGLAAEQFF
cdr3_length: 14
d_call: TRBD2
j_call: TRBJ2-1
clone_size: .
v_call: TRBV6-5

cdr3_nt: TGTGCCAGCATCCGGTTATCGGGACAGCGACCTGAAGCTTTCTTT
cdr3_aa: CASIRLSGQRPEAFF
cdr3_length: 15
d_call: TRBD1
j_call: TRBJ1-1
clone_size: .
v_call: TRBV6-5

cdr3_nt: TGTGCCACCTGGACAGCCTACAATCAGCCCCAGCATTTT
cdr3_aa: CATWTAYNQPQHF
cdr3_length: 13
d_call: .
j_call: TRBJ1-5
clone_size: once
v_call: TRBV6-6

cdr3_nt: TGTGCCAGCAGCCCTACTCACGAGGACAATGAGCAGTTCTTC
cdr3_aa: CASSPTHEDNEQFF
cdr3_length: 14
d_call: .
j_call: TRBJ2-1
clone_size: .
v_call: TRBV7-9

cdr3_nt: TGTGCCAGCAGCCCGACTAGCGGGGGGCCGTACACCGGGGAGCTGTTTTTT
cdr3_aa: CASSPTSGGPYTGELFF
cdr3_length: 17
d_call: TRBD2
j_call: TRBJ2-2
clone_size: .
v_call: TRBV3-1/TRBV3-2

cdr3_nt: TGTGCCAGCAGCGGGGGACTAGCGGGGGGAACCTACGAGCAGTACTTC
cdr3_aa: CASSGGLAGGTYEQYF
cdr3_length: 16
d_call: TRBD2
j_call: TRBJ2-7
clone_size: once
v_call: TRBV3-1/TRBV3-2

cdr3_nt: TGTGCCAGCAGTGTGGTTACCGGGTTTGGTAATGAGCAGTTCTTC
cdr3_aa: CASSVVTGFGNEQFF
cdr3_length: 15
d_call: .
j_call: TRBJ2-1
clone_size: .
v_call: TRBV2

cdr3_nt: TGTGCCAGCAGCCCGCCGGGACTAGGCTACGAGCAGTACTTC
cdr3_aa: CASSPPGLGYEQYF
cdr3_length: 14
d_call: TRBD2
j_call: TRBJ2-7
clone_size: .
v_call: TRBV28

cdr3_nt: TGTGCCAGCAGCTCGACTGAAGAACAAGAGACCCAGTACTTC
cdr3_aa: CASSSTEEQETQYF
cdr3_length: 14
d_call: .
j_call: TRBJ2-5
clone_size: .
v_call: TRBV7-9

cdr3_nt: TGTGCCAGCAGTAGGGGGACAGGGGAGACAGGGGCCAACGTCCTGACTTTC
cdr3_aa: CASSRGTGETGANVLTF
cdr3_length: 17
d_call: TRBD1
j_call: TRBJ2-6
clone_size: .
v_call: TRBV7-9

cdr3_nt: TGTGCCAGCAGTGAAGCGGGGGGGCATTCCTTCACAGATACGCAGTATTTT
cdr3_aa: CASSEAGGHSFTDTQYF
cdr3_length: 17
d_call: .
j_call: TRBJ2-3
clone_size: .
v_call: TRBV2

cdr3_nt: TGTGCCAGCAGCCTGACTAGCGGGGGGGCCCACGAGCAGTACTTC
cdr3_aa: CASSLTSGGAHEQYF
cdr3_length: 15
d_call: TRBD2
j_call: TRBJ2-7
clone_size: .
v_call: TRBV11-1

cdr3_nt: TGCGCCAGCAGCTTGTTTGGGCAGGGCCTTTACTATGGCTACACCTTC
cdr3_aa: CASSLFGQGLYYGYTF
cdr3_length: 16
d_call: .
j_call: TRBJ1-2
clone_size: .
v_call: TRBV5-1

cdr3_nt: TGTGCCAGCAGTGAAGGAGGGACAGGGTATGGCTACACCTTC
cdr3_aa: CASSEGGTGYGYTF
cdr3_length: 14
d_call: TRBD1
j_call: TRBJ1-2
clone_size: .
v_call: TRBV2

cdr3_nt: TGCCGCGCCGGGGGGCGGACTACTATCACAGATACGCAGTATTTT
cdr3_aa: CRAGGRTTITDTQYF
cdr3_length: 15
d_call: .
j_call: TRBJ2-3
clone_size: .
v_call: TRBV29-1

cdr3_nt: TGTGCCAGCAGTGAACGGGGTCCGACCTACGAGCAGTACTTC
cdr3_aa: CASSERGPTYEQYF
cdr3_length: 14
d_call: .
j_call: TRBJ2-7
clone_size: few
v_call: TRBV6-1

cdr3_nt: TGTGCCAGCAGCCGAGTCGGGAGGACTGAAGCTTTCTTT
cdr3_aa: CASSRVGRTEAFF
cdr3_length: 13
d_call: .
j_call: TRBJ1-1
clone_size: .
v_call: TRBV3-1/TRBV3-2

cdr3_nt: TGTGCCATCAGTGACGGACAGGGATTCCCTGAAGCTTTCTTT
cdr3_aa: CAISDGQGFPEAFF
cdr3_length: 14
d_call: TRBD1
j_call: TRBJ1-1
clone_size: .
v_call: TRBV10-3

cdr3_nt: TGTGCCAGCTCACCAGCGAGAGGGGGTGAAAAACTGTTTTTT
cdr3_aa: CASSPARGGEKLFF
cdr3_length: 14
d_call: .
j_call: TRBJ1-4
clone_size: .
v_call: TRBV18

cdr3_nt: TGTGCCAGCAGTCGCACAGGGGACACTGAAGCTTTCTTT
cdr3_aa: CASSRTGDTEAFF
cdr3_length: 13
d_call: TRBD1
j_call: TRBJ1-1
clone_size: .
v_call: TRBV12-3/TRBV12-4

cdr3_nt: TGTGCCAGCAGTTCCCGGGGTGGGGGCGCCTACGAGCAGTACTTC
cdr3_aa: CASSSRGGGAYEQYF
cdr3_length: 15
d_call: .
j_call: TRBJ2-7
clone_size: .
v_call: TRBV27

cdr3_nt: TGTGCCAGCAGTCCTCGACAACCAAACACTGAAGCTTTCTTT
cdr3_aa: CASSPRQPNTEAFF
cdr3_length: 14
d_call: .
j_call: TRBJ1-1
clone_size: .
v_call: TRBV6-5

cdr3_nt: TGCGCCAGCAGCGCGGACAGGGGTGAAGCTTTCTTT
cdr3_aa: CASSADRGEAFF
cdr3_length: 12
d_call: TRBD1
j_call: TRBJ1-1
clone_size: .
v_call: TRBV5-1

cdr3_nt: TGTGCCATCAGCCCAGAGGTTAATCAGCCCCAGCATTTT
cdr3_aa: CAISPEVNQPQHF
cdr3_length: 13
d_call: .
j_call: TRBJ1-5
clone_size: .
v_call: TRBV10-3

cdr3_nt: TGTGCCAGCAGCATAGGGTCGGGGGGCACGGTTCTGAGAAACACCATATATTTT
cdr3_aa: CASSIGSGGTVLRNTIYF
cdr3_length: 18
d_call: .
j_call: TRBJ1-3
clone_size: .
v_call: TRBV7-9

cdr3_nt: TGTGCCACCAGTGATTGGAGCGGGGACACAGATACGCAGTATTTT
cdr3_aa: CATSDWSGDTDTQYF
cdr3_length: 15
d_call: TRBD2
j_call: TRBJ2-3
clone_size: .
v_call: TRBV24-1

cdr3_nt: TGCGCCAGCAGCTACGACGGGGGCGGGGGAACAGATACGCAGTATTTT
cdr3_aa: CASSYDGGGGTDTQYF
cdr3_length: 16
d_call: .
j_call: TRBJ2-3
clone_size: .
v_call: TRBV5-1

cdr3_nt: TGTGCCAGTAGTATTCTAGGCTCCGGGGGGTTCGGGCAGTATAATTCACCCCTCCACTTT
cdr3_aa: CASSILGSGGFGQYNSPLHF
cdr3_length: 20
d_call: .
j_call: TRBJ1-6
clone_size: .
v_call: TRBV19

cdr3_nt: TGTGCCAGCAGCTCCCGCCCCAGGGGGAACACCGGGGAGCTGTTTTTT
cdr3_aa: CASSSRPRGNTGELFF
cdr3_length: 16
d_call: .
j_call: TRBJ2-2
clone_size: .
v_call: TRBV7-8

cdr3_nt: TGTGCCTGGAGTATCCGGGAAGAAAAACTGTTTTTT
cdr3_aa: CAWSIREEKLFF
cdr3_length: 12
d_call: .
j_call: TRBJ1-4
clone_size: .
v_call: TRBV30

cdr3_nt: TGTGCCAGCAGCAAATGGCCAGGGGATGGCTACACCTTC
cdr3_aa: CASSKWPGDGYTF
cdr3_length: 13
d_call: .
j_call: TRBJ1-2
clone_size: .
v_call: TRBV21-1

cdr3_nt: TGTGCCAGCAGCTTGGAACTCGACTATTATGGCTACACCTTC
cdr3_aa: CASSLELDYYGYTF
cdr3_length: 14
d_call: .
j_call: TRBJ1-2
clone_size: .
v_call: TRBV5-4

cdr3_nt: TGCGCCAGCAGCTTGGAAGTGAGAGGGAACTATGGCTACACCTTC
cdr3_aa: CASSLEVRGNYGYTF
cdr3_length: 15
d_call: .
j_call: TRBJ1-2
clone_size: few
v_call: TRBV5-1

cdr3_nt: TGTGCCATCAGTGACCTAGGAAATGAGCAGTTCTTC
cdr3_aa: CAISDLGNEQFF
cdr3_length: 12
d_call: .
j_call: TRBJ2-1
clone_size: .
v_call: TRBV10-3

cdr3_nt: TGTGCCAGCAGCTTTTCAGGGGGCAACTATGGCTACACCTTC
cdr3_aa: CASSFSGGNYGYTF
cdr3_length: 14
d_call: TRBD1
j_call: TRBJ1-2
clone_size: .
v_call: TRBV5-5

cdr3_nt: TGTGCCAGCAGCTCGACCGGGACAGTGAACACTGAAGCTTTCTTT
cdr3_aa: CASSSTGTVNTEAFF
cdr3_length: 15
d_call: TRBD1
j_call: TRBJ1-1
clone_size: .
v_call: TRBV6-5

cdr3_nt: TGTGCCAGCAGTACGTCCGAGGGAGCTTTCTTT
cdr3_aa: CASSTSEGAFF
cdr3_length: 11
d_call: .
j_call: TRBJ1-1
clone_size: .
v_call: TRBV6-5

cdr3_nt: TGCGCCAGCAGCCCTCAGGGAAGGGACACTGAAGCTTTCTTT
cdr3_aa: CASSPQGRDTEAFF
cdr3_length: 14
d_call: .
j_call: TRBJ1-1
clone_size: .
v_call: TRBV5-1

cdr3_nt: TGTGCCAGCAGAGAGCGGGGGGATCCCTACAATGAGCAGTTCTTC
cdr3_aa: CASRERGDPYNEQFF
cdr3_length: 15
d_call: TRBD2
j_call: TRBJ2-1
clone_size: .
v_call: TRBV2

cdr3_nt: TGTGCCAGCGGGAGTAGAGAAGAGACCCAGTACTTC
cdr3_aa: CASGSREETQYF
cdr3_length: 12
d_call: .
j_call: TRBJ2-5
clone_size: once
v_call: TRBV27

cdr3_nt: TGTGCCAGCAGCTTGGGGCGATTGACTAGCGGAGACTTC
cdr3_aa: CASSLGRLTSGDF
cdr3_length: 13
d_call: TRBD2
j_call: TRBJ2-7
clone_size: .
v_call: TRBV7-2

cdr3_nt: TGTGCCAGCAGTCTTTTGGGCGACCCCTATGGCTACACCTTC
cdr3_aa: CASSLLGDPYGYTF
cdr3_length: 14
d_call: .
j_call: TRBJ1-2
clone_size: once
v_call: TRBV6-5

cdr3_nt: TGTGCCAGCAGCCGGGACTCGAACACCGGGGAGCTGTTTTTT
cdr3_aa: CASSRDSNTGELFF
cdr3_length: 14
d_call: .
j_call: TRBJ2-2
clone_size: .
v_call: TRBV2

cdr3_nt: TGTGCCAGCAGAAGCGAGCAAGATCAGCCCCAGCATTTT
cdr3_aa: CASRSEQDQPQHF
cdr3_length: 13
d_call: .
j_call: TRBJ1-5
clone_size: .
v_call: TRBV2

cdr3_nt: TGTGCCACCCAGGCCGACAGGGGGCGCACTGAAGCTTTCTTT
cdr3_aa: CATQADRGRTEAFF
cdr3_length: 14
d_call: TRBD1
j_call: TRBJ1-1
clone_size: .
v_call: TRBV19